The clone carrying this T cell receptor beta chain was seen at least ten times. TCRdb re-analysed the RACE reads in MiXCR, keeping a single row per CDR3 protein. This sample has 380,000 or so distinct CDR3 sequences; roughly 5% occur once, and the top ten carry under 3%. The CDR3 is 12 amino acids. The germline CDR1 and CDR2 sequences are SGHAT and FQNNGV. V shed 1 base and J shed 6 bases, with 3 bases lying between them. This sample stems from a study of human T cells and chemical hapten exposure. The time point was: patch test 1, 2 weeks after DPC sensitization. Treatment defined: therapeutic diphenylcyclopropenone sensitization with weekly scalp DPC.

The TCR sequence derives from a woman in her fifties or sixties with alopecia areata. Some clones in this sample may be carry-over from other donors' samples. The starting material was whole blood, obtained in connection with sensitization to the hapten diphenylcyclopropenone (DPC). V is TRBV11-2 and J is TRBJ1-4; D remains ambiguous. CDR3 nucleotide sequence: TGTGCCAGCAGCTTAGGCGATGAAAAACTGTTTTTT. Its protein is CASSLGDEKLFF.